These 12 T cell receptor beta chains were sequenced from one sample in a study of neoadjuvant anti-PD-1 for oral cavity cancer. The table came from immunoSEQ multiplex PCR; TCRdb's copy has only in-frame clones and leaves some out. Of 70,000 to 95,000 clones listed, less than 85% are singletons. Sequenced material: PBMCs, taken before nivolumab (anti-PD-1) treatment. All receptors derive from a person aged 35-79 years with oral cavity squamous cell carcinoma.

This clone was seen a handful of times. The rearrangement links TRBV5-6 to TRBJ1-5; the match to TRBD1 covers 9 bases. CDR1 SGHDT and CDR2 YYEEEE come from the germline V gene. Trimming at V came to 4 bases and at J to 6 bases, leaving 5 bases not matched to a gene. The CDR3 has 14 residues. The CDR3: CASSRQGDSQPQHF. In nucleotides, the CDR3 is TGTGCCAGCAGCCGACAGGGGGACAGTCAGCCCCAGCATTTT. Looking up the rest from reference TRBV5-6 and TRBJ1-5 gives the full variable domain: DAGVTQSPTHLIKTRGQQVTLRCSPKSGHDTVSWYQQALGQGPQFIFQYYEEEERQRGNFPDRFSGHQFPNYSSELNVNALLLGDSALYLCASSRQGDSQPQHFGDGTRLSIL.

The chain employs TRBV25-1 and TRBJ2-2; TRBD2 agrees at 9 bases. The CDR3 is made up of 16 amino acids. Germline V CDR1 and CDR2: MGHDK, SYGVNS. Germline trimming cut 5 bases from V and 4 bases from J; bases unmatched to any gene: 8. The CDR3 sequence: CASSIFAGGATGELFF. The CDR3 DNA is TGTGCCAGCAGTATCTTTGCGGGAGGGGCCACCGGGGAGCTGTTTTTT.

This clone was detected once. The rearrangement joins TRBV11-2 to TRBJ2-5; 7 bases align to TRBD2. CDR1 SGHAT and CDR2 FQNNGV come from the germline V gene. This CDR3 spans 15 amino acids. The J segment lost 5 bases and the V segment lost 3 bases, leaving 9 bases of the junction unmatched. The CDR3 protein is CASSFKGLRGETQYF. In DNA form, the CDR3 reads TGTGCCAGCAGCTTTAAAGGCTTGCGGGGGGAGACCCAGTACTTC.

The genes are TRBV7-9 and TRBJ2-3; D possibly corresponds to TRBD1 (6 bases). Trimming took off 4 bases at V and 11 bases at J, with 13 bases between the two ends. CDR1 is SEHNR, CDR2 FQNEAQ, per germline (reference sequence). The CDR3 consists of 12 residues. CDR3 amino acids: CASSSPGERQYF. The DNA for the CDR3 is TGTGCCAGCAGCTCTCCAGGGGAGAGGCAGTATTTT.

V and J are TRBV7-3 and TRBJ2-5; D call uncertain. V was clipped by 3 bases and J by 1 base, with 12 bases between them. The CDR3 runs to 15 residues. CDR1 SGHTA and CDR2 FQGTGA come from the germline V gene. DNA of the CDR3: TGTGCCAGCAGCTTGACGTCAGGAGCCCAAGAGACCCAGTACTTC. Its protein product is CASSLTSGAQETQYF.

This chain joins TRBV9 and TRBJ1-1, with D possibly TRBD1 on 5 matching bases. V gave up 4 bases and J gave up 3 bases, with 16 bases separating them. CDR3 size: 15 residues. CDR1 and CDR2 (germline): SGDLS, YYNGEE. CDR3: CASSPRQRMYTEAFF. CDR3 coding DNA: TGTGCCAGCAGCCCCAGACAGAGAATGTACACTGAAGCTTTCTTT.

V and J are TRBV10-3 and TRBJ2-7, with 7 bases fitting TRBD1. Trimming cost V 10 bases and J 4 bases; bases outside gene matches: 7. CDR1 is ENHRY and CDR2 is SYGVKD in the germline V gene. The CDR3 is 12 amino acids. CDR3 residues: CATWDSRYEQYF. The CDR3 bases are TGTGCCACCTGGGACAGCCGGTACGAGCAGTACTTC.

The chain uses TRBV6-5 and TRBJ2-2, with TRBD2 identical over 7 bases. The V gene end was trimmed by 6 bases and the J gene end by 8 bases; junction bases not matched to a gene: 12. The germline V gene encodes CDR1 MNHEY and CDR2 SVGAGI. The CDR3 runs 15 residues. The CDR3 sequence: CASSYTRGLMGELFF. The CDR3 DNA reads as TGTGCCAGCAGCTACACGAGGGGACTAATGGGGGAGCTGTTTTTT.

This clone has just one count. CDR3 region: CASSRGQGPSGANVLTF. The CDR3 DNA reads TGTGCCAGCAGCCGAGGACAGGGGCCCTCTGGGGCCAACGTCCTGACTTTC. The chain couples TRBV13 to TRBJ2-6; 9 bases are a match to TRBD1. The V gene end was trimmed by 5 bases and the J gene end by 0 bases; junction bases not matched to a gene: 5. Germline V gene lookup returns CDR1 PRHDT and CDR2 FYEKMQ (reference sequence). The CDR3 length is 17 residues. Together with reference TRBV13 and TRBJ2-6, the CDR3 gives the full variable domain: AAGVIQSPRHLIKEKRETATLKCYPIPRHDTVYWYQQGPGQDPQFLISFYEKMQSDKGSIPDRFSAQQFSDYHSELNMSSLELGDSALYFCASSRGQGPSGANVLTFGAGSRLTVL.

The chain couples TRBV5-1 to TRBJ2-2, with 10 nucleotides matching TRBD2. This CDR3 is built from 17 residues. Germline V gene lookup returns CDR1 SGHRS and CDR2 YFSETQ. V was clipped by 1 base and J by 3 bases; unmatched bases: 6. The CDR3 DNA reads TGCGCCAGCAGCTTGAGGCCTAGCGGGGGTGACACCGGGGAGCTGTTTTTT. Translated, it gives CASSLRPSGGDTGELFF. The full variable domain, its missing parts supplied by reference TRBV5-1 and TRBJ2-2, is KAGVTQTPRYLIKTRGQQVTLSCSPISGHRSVSWYQQTPGQGLQFLFEYFSETQRNKGNFPGRFSGRQFSNSRSEMNVSTLELGDSALYLCASSLRPSGGDTGELFFGEGSRLTVL.

This clone appeared many times. The chain employs TRBV19 and TRBJ1-2; TRBD1 might be the D (6 bases). The V gene lost 4 bases and the J gene lost 3 bases, with 27 bases spanning the gap. CDR3 length: 19 amino acids. Per germline, CDR1 LNHDA and CDR2 SQIVND (reference sequence). This chain's CDR3 is CASSRNTNLLRTDDYGYTF. Here the CDR3 DNA reads TGTGCCAGTAGTAGAAACACCAACCTTCTACGGACAGACGACTATGGCTACACCTTC.

This sequence joins TRBV2 and TRBJ1-1, with TRBD1 as a possible D gene (5 bases). Trimming stripped 10 bases from V and 4 bases from J, with 16 bases between. CDR1 SNHLY and CDR2 FYNNEI come from the germline V gene. This CDR3 spans 13 amino acids. CDR3 sequence: CAILGGSITEAFF. Here the CDR3 DNA reads TGTGCCATCTTGGGGGGGTCTATCACTGAAGCTTTCTTT.